Each of the 7 T cell receptor beta chains below was sequenced from the same sample in a study of blood T cells in healthy people across ages. Using a J-beta primer mix together with a sample-barcoded 5' primer, a second PCR was run for roughly 7 to 11 cycles. TCRdb recomputed calls from the 5' RACE reads with MiXCR, one row per CDR3 protein. Of 790,000 or so distinct CDR3 sequences listed, about 56% are singletons. Specimen: blood. Receptors originate from a man in his forties or fifties in good health.

V usage is TRBV20-1 and J usage is TRBJ2-1; D might be TRBD2 (5 bases). The CDR3 extends over 15 amino acids. Germline lookup yields CDR1 DFQATT and CDR2 SNEGSKA (reference sequence). Trimming removed 2 bases from V and 2 bases from J, with 13 bases in between. Written as DNA, the CDR3 is TGCAGTGCTAGAATCCCCGGGAACCCCTACAATGAGCAGTTCTTC. This codes for CSARIPGNPYNEQFF.

The chain employs TRBV2 and TRBJ2-7; D tentatively fits TRBD1 or TRBD2 (6 bases each). Germline loops: CDR1 SNHLY, CDR2 FYNNEI. This CDR3 is 13 amino acids long. V gave up 6 bases and J gave up 7 bases, with 16 bases separating them. The CDR3 region has the DNA TGTGCCAGCAGATCTTTCGGGGGCTATGAGCAGTACTTC. Amino acid sequence: CASRSFGGYEQYF.

Notes on this clonotype: Lacking the conserved final phenylalanine or tryptophan, this CDR3 likely reflects a read error. No DNA is shown, since the ends of the CDR3 on it are uncertain; the CDR3 is the one TCRdb lists. CDR3 residues: CASSKGDSQSSDSYEQYI. J is TRBJ2-7 and V is TRBV21-1; TRBD1 is taken as the D call from the table, unchecked against the DNA. TRBV21-1 has pseudogene status. 18 amino acids form the CDR3, both terminal residues included.

The gene calls are TRBV5-5 and TRBJ2-7, with D perhaps being TRBD1 or TRBD2 (5 bases each). The CDR3 has 15 residues. CDR1 is SGHKS, CDR2 YYEKEE, per germline (reference sequence). Trimming cost V 1 base and J 2 bases, with 13 bases left between them. CDR3 in amino acids: CASSLRAGSAYEQYF. The CDR3, as DNA: TGTGCCAGCAGCTTGAGGGCAGGGAGCGCCTACGAGCAGTACTTC. The full variable domain, completed using reference TRBV5-5 and TRBJ2-7, is DAGVTQSPTHLIKTRGQQVTLRCSPISGHKSVSWYQQVLGQGPQFIFQYYEKEERGRGNFPDRFSARQFPNYSSELNVNALLLGDSALYLCASSLRAGSAYEQYFGPGTRLTVT.

V is TRBV29-1 and J is TRBJ2-3; D not resolved. This CDR3 has 11 amino acids. CDR1 and CDR2 (germline): SQVTM, ANQGSEA. V lost 5 bases and J lost 6, with 9 bases in between. The CDR3 reads CSVPQWDTQYF. The CDR3 coding sequence is TGCAGCGTTCCCCAATGGGATACGCAGTATTTT.

This clonotype was seen a handful of times. V gene TRBV6-6 combines with J gene TRBJ2-7, with D unclear. Germline-derived CDR1 and CDR2 are MNHNY and SVGAGI (reference sequence). This CDR3 contains 12 residues. Trimming left V 5 bases short and J 3 bases short, with 8 bases between. The CDR3 DNA reads as TGTGCCAGCAGTGCGACTTACTACGAGCAGTACTTC. It specifies CASSATYYEQYF.

The gene calls are TRBV29-1 and TRBJ2-1; the D is unclear. The V end was cut by 2 bases, the J end by 5 bases, with 10 bases between. CDR3 size: 13 residues. Germline CDR1 reads SQVTM; CDR2 reads ANQGSEA. The CDR3 DNA sequence: TGCAGCGTTGAACTGATTAATGACAATGAGCAGTTCTTC. Translated: CSVELINDNEQFF.